This T cell receptor (beta chain) was observed in a study of CD8 T cells in Susac syndrome. This clonotype was counted a single time. Random hexamers served to reverse transcribe roughly 0.5 to 1 ug RNA. It was immunoSEQ multiplex PCR that amplified TCR beta CDR3 across 54 Vbeta and 13 Jbeta. TCRdb recomputed calls from the immunoSEQ multiplex PCR reads with MiXCR, one row per CDR3 protein. The sample lists about 150,000 distinct CDR3 sequences; 80% to 95% were seen once. Treatment-naive patients with stable or active relapsing-remitting disease were the multiple sclerosis controls. This sequence was found in a human donor with multiple sclerosis. Sample: CD4+ T cells from PBMCs.

The CDR3 DNA follows: TGTGCCAGCAGGGGACGGGGAAATCAGCCCCAGCATTTT. Translating gives CASRGRGNQPQHF. The chain uses TRBV2 and TRBJ1-5, with TRBD1 as a possible D gene (5 bases). Per the germline V gene, CDR1 is SNHLY and CDR2 is FYNNEI. Trimming took off 6 bases at V and 4 bases at J, with 10 bases between the two ends. This CDR3 has 13 amino acids. Full variable domain (rest looked up from reference TRBV2 and TRBJ1-5): EPEVTQTPSHQVTQMGQEVILRCVPISNHLYFYWYRQILGQKVEFLVSFYNNEISEKSEIFDDQFSVERPDGSNFTLKIRSTKLEDSAMYFCASRGRGNQPQHFGDGTRLSIL.